This T cell receptor beta chain was sequenced during a study of T cell changes during pregnancy in multiple sclerosis (dated by TCRdb to the late 2010s). Some background on the complete study: The study looked at changes in the T cell repertoire across pregnancy in women with multiple sclerosis.

As concerns this clone: Its antigen is currently not known. Base qualities are not at hand, and no much larger clone is one base apart.

Libraries were made using the immunoSEQ multiplex PCR assay. The table comes from immuneACCESS by way of TCRdb, which keeps in-frame sequences with V and J called. Part of the clones is missing from these tables; in studies checked, under half for an unresolved V gene and the rest for unknown reasons. Here the sample has about 100,000 clones; 90% to 95% occur a single time. The ten top clones hold 0.99% of the sample. Trimming takes 1 base from V and 0 bases from J, and the germline ends sit 7 bases apart. Reading from cysteine to phenylalanine, the CDR3 counts 14 amino acids. CDR3 DNA only is kept here, 42 bases in frame from base 1. The germline V gene supplies CDR1 LGHNA and CDR2 YSLEER.

The sample in question was peripheral blood, obtained after pregnancy. This sequence originates from a female donor with multiple sclerosis, enrolled in a pregnancy study. This sequence uses TRBV4-3 and TRBJ2-7, with TRBD2 as a weak D call on 6 bases. The bases are TGCGCCAGCAGCCAAGGCGGGGCCTCCTACGAGCAGTACTTC. This yields the protein CASSQGGASYEQYF.